The sample holds one count of the clone carrying this T cell receptor (beta chain). Its antigen is unknown. Naive CD4+ cells were CD45RA-selected; the remaining cells were memory. The CDR3 is 16 amino acids. Trimming took 6 bases from V and 1 from J, leaving 16 bases between them. Germline V gene lookup returns CDR1 MNHNY and CDR2 SVGAGI (reference sequence). This record comes from a study of shared clonotypes between healthy human individuals. Sequencing used immunoSEQ multiplex PCR; TCRdb keeps in-frame clones, though not all of them. The top ten hold roughly 0.9% of the sample, which has about 1.1 million clones, roughly 80% seen once. Study-wide results and limits: Richness estimates generally favored naive over memory subsets. The sharing of roughly 5% of naive CD4 clonotypes was seen across a few donors. Sampling covered nothing but blood. Tissue TCR repertoires likely differ from those found in blood.

The sample was memory CD4+ T cells from PBMCs. The subset: CD45RA-negative fraction. This rearrangement joins TRBV6-6 to TRBJ1-3, with no clear D. The clonotype was recovered from a man between 18 and 35 years old in good health. Some clones in this sample may be carry-over from other donors' samples. CDR3 region: CASSQGGSPSGNTIYF. In DNA form, the CDR3 reads TGTGCCAGCAGCCAAGGAGGGTCCCCGTCTGGAAACACCATATATTTT.